Reported below is one T cell receptor (beta chain). This CDR3 is built from 15 residues. Germline lookup yields CDR1 MNHEY and CDR2 SVGAGI. V gave up 0 bases and J gave up 8 bases, with 16 bases separating them. The data are from a study of immune evolution from preneoplasia to lung adenocarcinoma. Clones were sequenced by immunoSEQ multiplex PCR, and TCRdb holds only the in-frame ones, with some missing. The sample contains approximately 2,000 clones, roughly 84% of which appear only once. The sequenced sample was FFPE lung adenocarcinoma in situ tissue. The chain joins TRBV6-5 to TRBJ1-2; possibly TRBD1 for D (5 bases). This TCR was recovered from a person between 60 and 80 years old with lung adenocarcinoma. CDR3 loop: CASSYSRGAVHGYTF. DNA of the CDR3: TGTGCCAGCAGTTACTCGAGAGGGGCAGTACACGGCTACACCTTC.